The rows below give T cell receptor beta chains drawn from one sample of a study of cytomegalovirus exposure and HLA in healthy donors. The method was immunoSEQ multiplex PCR; TCRdb's version includes in-frame clones alone and lacks a portion of them. The sample includes approximately 110,000 clones, 70% to 85% of them seen just once. What was sequenced was PBMCs. Receptors were obtained from a woman aged 40-49 years in good health and CMV-seropositive. CDR3s include the opening cysteine and the closing phenylalanine or tryptophan. Fields, in order: clone size, D gene, V gene, J gene, CDR3 DNA, CDR3 protein. D genes are given only for firm matches. Size values are once, few and many counts, or a class for expanded clones, and some rows have none.

few	-	TRBV28	TRBJ2-7	TGTGCCAGCAGCCCTTACGCTATTTTAACGGAGCAGTACTTC	CASSPYAILTEQYF
-	-	TRBV7-9	TRBJ1-2	TGTGCCAGCAGCCCCGGAGCAAACTATGGCTACACCTTC	CASSPGANYGYTF
-	-	TRBV19	TRBJ2-7	TGTGCCAGTAGTGAGACAGACCGGGCGGCATACGAGCAGTACTTC	CASSETDRAAYEQYF
-	TRBD1	TRBV6-5	TRBJ1-2	TGTGCCAGCAGTTACTCCGGGACAGGGGCCCGTGGGGGCTACACCTTC	CASSYSGTGARGGYTF
-	-	TRBV27	TRBJ2-3	TGTGCCAGCAGTCCGACCCACAGCGGACTCAACACAGATACGCAGTATTTT	CASSPTHSGLNTDTQYF
-	TRBD2	TRBV15	TRBJ2-1	TGTGCCACCAGCCGAACGTCTAGCGGGAGAATCGGGAATGAGCAGTTCTTC	CATSRTSSGRIGNEQFF
-	TRBD1	TRBV28	TRBJ1-1	TGTGCCAGCACCGGGACAGGGAGGACTGAAGCTTTCTTT	CASTGTGRTEAFF
few	TRBD2	TRBV7-9	TRBJ2-7	TGTTCCAGCAGCCCCGGGAGCGGGAGTACAAGTTTC	CSSSPGSGSTSF
-	TRBD1	TRBV2	TRBJ2-5	TGTGCCAGCAGTGGGTCTCAGGGGGCGAGAGAGACCCAGTACTTC	CASSGSQGARETQYF
-	TRBD1	TRBV6-1	TRBJ2-7	TGTGCCAGCAGGACAGGGGGGTACGAGCAGTACTTC	CASRTGGYEQYF
-	-	TRBV2	TRBJ1-2	TGTGCCAGCAGTGCCGACAGTATCTATGGCTACACCTTC	CASSADSIYGYTF
-	TRBD2	TRBV28	TRBJ2-3	TGTGCCAGCAGTTCATCATTTAGCGGGGGGGATACGCAGTATTTT	CASSSSFSGGDTQYF
-	TRBD1	TRBV2	TRBJ2-2	TGTGCCAGCAGTGCCGGGACAGGGGGGACCGGGGAGCTGTTTTTT	CASSAGTGGTGELFF
-	-	TRBV30	TRBJ2-5	TGTGCCTGGAGTCGGGGGACCCAGTACTTC	CAWSRGTQYF
-	-	TRBV28	TRBJ2-1	TGTGCCAGCACCAATTCCGGGGGAAGCTACAATGAGCAGTTCTTC	CASTNSGGSYNEQFF
-	TRBD1	TRBV30	TRBJ2-2	TGTGCCTGGAGTCAAAGGGACAGGGGATTGGCCGGGGAGCTGTTTTTT	CAWSQRDRGLAGELFF
once	-	TRBV4-1	TRBJ2-5	TGCGCCAGCAGCCAAGATTTCCTCCAGACTGCCCAGTACTTC	CASSQDFLQTAQYF
once	TRBD2	TRBV7-9	TRBJ2-2	TGTTCCAGCAGCCCTCTGGCGGGAGGAGGAACCGGGGAGCTGTTTTTT	CSSSPLAGGGTGELFF
-	-	TRBV9	TRBJ2-3	TGTGCCAGCAGCGTCGGACTTTCATCTAGCACAGATACGCAGTATTTT	CASSVGLSSSTDTQYF
-	-	TRBV9	TRBJ2-2	TGTGCCAGCAGCTACCTTCCGGGACTCGGGGGCACCGGGGAGCTGTTTTTT	CASSYLPGLGGTGELFF
-	TRBD1	TRBV2	TRBJ1-2	TGTGCCAGCATAAGGGGGAGACAGGGGACGGTTAGCTATGGCTACACCTTC	CASIRGRQGTVSYGYTF
-	TRBD2	TRBV10-2	TRBJ2-1	TGCGCCAGCAATAAACGGGGAGGGACTAGCGGGAGGAGCAATGAGCAGTTCTTC	CASNKRGGTSGRSNEQFF
-	-	TRBV6-4	TRBJ2-3	TGTGCCAGCAGTGACTCCGAAAGGGGTACGCAGTATTTT	CASSDSERGTQYF
-	-	TRBV6-5	TRBJ1-1	TGTGCCAGCAGTTTGAGGACAGCACTGGAAGCTTTCTTC	CASSLRTALEAFF
-	TRBD2	TRBV11-1	TRBJ2-1	TGTGCCAGCAGCTTAGTGGCGGGAGGTCAGGATAGTGAGCAGTTCTTC	CASSLVAGGQDSEQFF
few	-	TRBV6-7	TRBJ1-2	TGTGCCAGCAGACCCTGGAAGGGGTACTACTATGGCTACACCTTC	CASRPWKGYYYGYTF
-	-	TRBV5-4	TRBJ1-1	TGTGCCAGCAGCTTGGAACAGATTAACACTGAAGCTTTCTTT	CASSLEQINTEAFF
-	-	TRBV30	TRBJ1-1	TGTGCCTGGAAGTCAAAACAGGGAGCTAACACTGAAGCTTTCTTT	CAWKSKQGANTEAFF
-	-	TRBV7-8	TRBJ1-1	TGTGCCAGCAGCTTAGCGGGGGGAAGGGGCATGAACACTGAAGCTTTCTTT	CASSLAGGRGMNTEAFF
-	-	TRBV4-2	TRBJ2-1	TGTGCCAGCAGCCAAGAACCCATTCTGGGGAGTGAGCAGTTCTTC	CASSQEPILGSEQFF
few	TRBD2	TRBV5-1	TRBJ2-1	TGCGCCAGCAACGGACTAGCGGGAGCGGATAATGAGCAGTTCTTC	CASNGLAGADNEQFF
-	TRBD2	TRBV4-1	TRBJ2-7	TGCGCCAGCAGCCCGGGACTAGCGGGACTGTACGACGAGCAGTACTTC	CASSPGLAGLYDEQYF
-	TRBD1	TRBV5-4	TRBJ1-2	TGTGCCAGCAGCCTCACACAGGGGGCGGTTTATGGCTACACCTTC	CASSLTQGAVYGYTF
-	-	TRBV6-1	TRBJ2-7	TGTGCCAGCACCGGACAGTATACCTACGAGCAGTACTTC	CASTGQYTYEQYF
once	-	TRBV19	TRBJ2-5	TGTGCCAGTAGTATAAGAGGAGGTACGGAGACCCAGTACTTC	CASSIRGGTETQYF
-	TRBD2	TRBV27	TRBJ2-7	TGTGCCAGCAGTGCGGGACTAGCGGGAGCCTACGAGCAGTACTTC	CASSAGLAGAYEQYF
-	TRBD1	TRBV5-4	TRBJ2-6	TGTGCCAGCAGCGGACGGACAGGGGATGGGGCCAACGTCCTGACTTTC	CASSGRTGDGANVLTF
-	-	TRBV5-8	TRBJ1-5	TGTGCCAGCCCTCCGTTTGGGGGGAGCAATCAGCCCCAGCATTTT	CASPPFGGSNQPQHF
few	TRBD1	TRBV18	TRBJ2-7	TGTGCCAGCTCACCATTTAAGGCCAGGGGGCAAACTACGGGGGAGCAGTACTTC	CASSPFKARGQTTGEQYF
-	TRBD2	TRBV4-1	TRBJ2-3	TGCGCCAGCAGCCAAGAAAGAGCGGGGGTAGCGGGACAACGAAACACAGATACGCAGTATTTT	CASSQERAGVAGQRNTDTQYF
few	TRBD2	TRBV28	TRBJ2-1	TGTGCCAGCAGGGATCGACTAGCGGGCAATGAGCAGTTCTTC	CASRDRLAGNEQFF
-	-	TRBV4-1	TRBJ1-6	TGCGCCAGCAGCCAGTTGGACTTCCATTCACCCCTCCACTTT	CASSQLDFHSPLHF
-	TRBD1	TRBV27	TRBJ2-6	TGTGCCAGCAGATCACTTACAGGGGGCGGTGGGGCCAACGTCCTGACTTTC	CASRSLTGGGGANVLTF
-	TRBD1	TRBV19	TRBJ1-4	TGTGCCAGTAGTATCACCGGACAGGGGGCGCGGAATGAAAAACTGTTTTTT	CASSITGQGARNEKLFF
few	TRBD1	TRBV7-9	TRBJ1-5	TGTGCCAGCAGCGCGACAGGGGATAGCAATCAGCCCCAGCATTTT	CASSATGDSNQPQHF
once	TRBD2	TRBV5-4	TRBJ2-5	TGTGCCAGCAGCCCATTAGCGGGGGGACTCCAAGAGACCCAGTACTTC	CASSPLAGGLQETQYF
-	-	TRBV2	TRBJ2-1	TGTGCCAGCAGTGAAGAGGGGCTTGGGGAGCAGTTCTTC	CASSEEGLGEQFF